This T cell receptor (beta chain) is from a study of blood T cell repertoires in COVID-19. On the study more broadly: T cells, B-cell-depleted T cells, or PBMCs provided the cDNA or gDNA that served as material.

V shed 4 bases, J shed 1 base, and the junction held 6 bases outside the gene matches. Germline V gene sequence: CDR1 SNHLY, CDR2 FYNNEI. This CDR3 is 17 amino acids long. In the original workflow: Estimated nucleated cell counts came from reference gene primer amplification. Method: immunoSEQ multiplex PCR; TCRdb's copy keeps in-frame clones and lacks some. V, J and clone size reflect that table, while D and trimming were determined from the DNA. The table shows 86,000 or so clones, with 75% to 95% occurring only once. V usage is TRBV2 and J usage is TRBJ2-1; 11 nucleotides agree with TRBD2. Specimen: peripheral blood. This receptor was obtained from a woman in her forties or fifties in a cohort sampled during active COVID-19. CDR3 in DNA: TGTGCCAGCAGTGGAGGGATAGCGGGAGGGTCCTACAATGAGCAGTTCTTC. It yields the protein CASSGGIAGGSYNEQFF.